This is a list of T cell receptor beta chains from one sample in a study of cytomegalovirus exposure and HLA in healthy donors. Profiling relied on immunoSEQ multiplex PCR, and the TCRdb table lists in-frame clones only, not all of them. The table includes about 98,000 clones, approximately 94% detected once. Sequenced input: PBMCs. The receptors stem from a woman in her late teens or twenties in good health and CMV-seronegative. Both conserved end residues are part of each CDR3. Fields, in order: J gene, D gene, clone size, V gene, CDR3 protein, CDR3 DNA. A D gene is named only where the DNA matches it firmly. Rows give clone size only sometimes, using once, few, many, or a class for an expanded clone.

J: TRBJ2-5
D: NA
size: once
V: TRBV7-9
CDR3: CATQETQYF
DNA: TGTGCCACGCAAGAGACCCAGTACTTC

J: TRBJ1-5
D: NA
size: NA
V: TRBV6-1
CDR3: CASSEDWGPLISPQHF
DNA: TGTGCCAGCAGTGAAGATTGGGGGCCCCTCATCAGCCCCCAGCATTTT

J: TRBJ1-1
D: NA
size: NA
V: TRBV5-1
CDR3: CASSLAPGNTEAFF
DNA: TGCGCCAGCAGCTTGGCCCCGGGGAACACTGAAGCTTTCTTT

J: TRBJ2-7
D: TRBD1
size: few
V: TRBV5-1
CDR3: CASSFTTGNWNEQYF
DNA: TGCGCCAGCAGCTTTACGACAGGGAATTGGAACGAGCAGTACTTC

J: TRBJ2-1
D: TRBD2
size: NA
V: TRBV25-1
CDR3: CASSETSGVYNEQFF
DNA: TGTGCCAGCAGTGAAACTAGCGGGGTGTACAATGAGCAGTTCTTC

J: TRBJ2-2
D: NA
size: once
V: TRBV2
CDR3: CASSEAPGQAPGELFF
DNA: TGTGCCAGCAGTGAAGCGCCGGGACAAGCACCCGGGGAGCTGTTTTTT

J: TRBJ1-2
D: NA
size: NA
V: TRBV5-1
CDR3: CASSSDYGYTF
DNA: TGCGCCAGCAGCTCCGACTATGGCTACACCTTC

J: TRBJ2-1
D: NA
size: NA
V: TRBV4-2
CDR3: CASSKLPGSRGHEQFF
DNA: TGTGCCAGCAGCAAACTCCCGGGCTCCCGAGGGCATGAGCAGTTCTTC

J: TRBJ2-7
D: TRBD2
size: NA
V: TRBV5-1
CDR3: CASSLEGRAYEQYF
DNA: TGCGCCAGCAGCTTGGAAGGGAGGGCCTACGAGCAGTACTTC

J: TRBJ2-7
D: TRBD1
size: NA
V: TRBV9
CDR3: CASSAGQVSYEQYF
DNA: TGTGCCAGCAGCGCGGGACAGGTTTCCTACGAGCAGTACTTC

J: TRBJ2-3
D: NA
size: NA
V: TRBV7-6
CDR3: CASSLEASGSTDTQYF
DNA: TGTGCCAGCAGCTTAGAAGCGAGCGGTAGCACAGATACGCAGTATTTT

J: TRBJ2-5
D: TRBD2
size: NA
V: TRBV9
CDR3: CASSVTTSGRDQETQYF
DNA: TGTGCCAGCAGCGTAACTACTAGCGGGAGAGATCAAGAGACCCAGTACTTC

J: TRBJ1-4
D: TRBD1
size: NA
V: TRBV6-4
CDR3: CASSDQGQELEKLFF
DNA: TGTGCCAGCAGTGATCAAGGACAGGAGTTAGAAAAACTGTTTTTT

J: TRBJ1-6
D: NA
size: NA
V: TRBV28
CDR3: CASGIRGNNSPLHF
DNA: TGTGCCAGCGGAATCAGGGGTAACAATTCACCCCTCCACTTT

J: TRBJ2-1
D: NA
size: NA
V: TRBV14
CDR3: CASTLAAGPAYNEQFF
DNA: TGTGCCAGCACCTTAGCAGCGGGCCCGGCCTACAATGAGCAGTTCTTC

J: TRBJ2-7
D: TRBD2
size: NA
V: TRBV6-1
CDR3: CASSDPASGQSSYEQYF
DNA: TGTGCCAGCAGTGACCCCGCTAGCGGGCAGAGCTCCTACGAGCAGTACTTC

J: TRBJ1-5
D: NA
size: NA
V: TRBV27
CDR3: CASSLAGINQPQHF
DNA: TGTGCCAGCAGTTTAGCCGGTATCAATCAGCCCCAGCATTTT

J: TRBJ2-1
D: TRBD1
size: NA
V: TRBV10-3
CDR3: CAIGGTGINEQFF
DNA: TGTGCCATCGGTGGGACAGGGATTAATGAGCAGTTCTTC

J: TRBJ2-5
D: TRBD2
size: NA
V: TRBV6-5
CDR3: CASRRGETQYF
DNA: TGTGCCTCCCGGCGGGGGGAGACCCAGTACTTC

J: TRBJ2-3
D: TRBD1
size: few
V: TRBV7-9
CDR3: CASSFRQGADTQYF
DNA: TGTGCCAGCAGCTTTCGACAGGGGGCGGATACGCAGTATTTT

J: TRBJ1-1
D: TRBD1
size: NA
V: TRBV9
CDR3: CASSTRTGELNTEAFF
DNA: TGTGCCAGCAGCACTCGGACAGGGGAATTGAACACTGAAGCTTTCTTT

J: TRBJ2-1
D: NA
size: NA
V: TRBV5-4
CDR3: CASSLELLAPGNEQFF
DNA: TGTGCCAGCAGCTTGGAGTTATTGGCTCCGGGGAATGAGCAGTTCTTC

J: TRBJ2-7
D: NA
size: NA
V: TRBV28
CDR3: CASSETRDEQYF
DNA: TGTGCCAGCAGTGAGACTAGAGACGAGCAGTACTTC

J: TRBJ1-4
D: NA
size: NA
V: TRBV19
CDR3: CASSPGVTTNEKLFF
DNA: TGTGCCAGTAGTCCAGGGGTTACGACTAATGAAAAACTGTTTTTT

J: TRBJ2-7
D: NA
size: NA
V: TRBV7-6
CDR3: CASSRRGSRDEQYF
DNA: TGTGCCAGCAGCCGACGAGGCTCCCGGGACGAGCAGTACTTC

J: TRBJ2-3
D: TRBD2
size: NA
V: TRBV15
CDR3: CATSERGVTWGTDTQYF
DNA: TGTGCCACCAGCGAGCGGGGGGTAACCTGGGGCACAGATACGCAGTATTTT

J: TRBJ2-2
D: TRBD2
size: NA
V: TRBV5-1
CDR3: CASSALAGGNTGELFF
DNA: TGCGCCAGCAGCGCACTAGCGGGAGGGAACACCGGGGAGCTGTTTTTT

J: TRBJ2-7
D: TRBD1
size: NA
V: TRBV10-3
CDR3: CAIRIWDRGEYEQYF
DNA: TGTGCCATCAGAATTTGGGACAGGGGAGAGTACGAGCAGTACTTC

J: TRBJ2-3
D: TRBD2
size: NA
V: TRBV7-2
CDR3: CASSPWVSGRTDTQYF
DNA: TGTGCCAGCAGCCCATGGGTGAGCGGGAGGACAGATACGCAGTATTTT

J: TRBJ1-2
D: TRBD1
size: NA
V: TRBV19
CDR3: CASGYTGAGGYTF
DNA: TGTGCCAGTGGATACACAGGGGCGGGAGGCTACACCTTC

J: TRBJ1-6
D: NA
size: NA
V: TRBV4-3
CDR3: CASSQDPYSPLHF
DNA: TGCGCCAGCAGCCAAGACCCCTATTCACCCCTCCACTTT

J: TRBJ1-4
D: NA
size: once
V: TRBV6-5
CDR3: CASSYSSGEKLFF
DNA: TGTGCCAGCAGTTACTCGTCGGGTGAAAAACTGTTTTTT

J: TRBJ1-5
D: NA
size: NA
V: TRBV7-6
CDR3: CASSPWQGPNQPQHF
DNA: TGTGCCAGCAGCCCCTGGCAGGGGCCAAATCAGCCCCAGCATTTT

J: TRBJ1-4
D: TRBD1
size: NA
V: TRBV6-1
CDR3: CATKTGGDEKLFF
DNA: TGTGCCACCAAGACAGGGGGAGATGAAAAACTGTTTTTT

J: TRBJ2-2
D: NA
size: NA
V: TRBV7-7
CDR3: CASSLQGFPGELFF
DNA: TGTGCTAGCAGCCTCCAGGGATTTCCCGGGGAGCTGTTTTTT

J: TRBJ1-5
D: TRBD1
size: NA
V: TRBV7-9
CDR3: CASSYTQGGNQPQHF
DNA: TGTGCCAGCAGCTACACACAGGGGGGCAATCAGCCCCAGCATTTT

J: TRBJ2-7
D: NA
size: NA
V: TRBV19
CDR3: CASGDTSYEQYF
DNA: TGTGCCAGTGGGGACACTTCCTACGAGCAGTACTTC

J: TRBJ1-1
D: NA
size: NA
V: TRBV5-4
CDR3: CASSLALVSRGTEAFF
DNA: TGTGCCAGCAGCTTGGCCCTGGTCAGTCGTGGCACTGAAGCTTTCTTT

J: TRBJ2-1
D: NA
size: once
V: TRBV5-1
CDR3: CASSLAGSGNEQFF
DNA: TGCGCCAGCAGCTTGGCAGGCAGCGGCAATGAGCAGTTCTTC

J: TRBJ2-5
D: TRBD2
size: NA
V: TRBV7-6
CDR3: CASSFEPGLAVQETQYF
DNA: TGTGCCAGCAGCTTCGAACCGGGACTAGCGGTCCAAGAGACCCAGTACTTC

J: TRBJ1-2
D: TRBD1
size: NA
V: TRBV20-1
CDR3: CSAGTAYGYTF
DNA: TGCAGTGCCGGGACAGCCTATGGCTACACCTTC

J: TRBJ2-2
D: NA
size: NA
V: TRBV6-5
CDR3: CASSYIGSNTGELFF
DNA: TGTGCCAGCAGTTACATCGGGTCCAACACCGGGGAGCTGTTTTTT

J: TRBJ2-2
D: NA
size: NA
V: TRBV27
CDR3: CASSLGSAANTGELFF
DNA: TGTGCCAGCAGTTTAGGGTCAGCGGCGAACACCGGGGAGCTGTTTTTT

J: TRBJ1-1
D: NA
size: NA
V: TRBV10-3
CDR3: CAISESTGGNTEAFF
DNA: TGTGCCATCAGTGAGTCGACAGGCGGGAACACTGAAGCTTTCTTT

J: TRBJ1-1
D: NA
size: NA
V: TRBV7-8
CDR3: CASSLGVGGNTEAFF
DNA: TGTGCCAGCAGCTTAGGAGTGGGGGGTAACACTGAAGCTTTCTTT

J: TRBJ2-7
D: NA
size: NA
V: TRBV11-3
CDR3: CASSNREGVSYEQYF
DNA: TGTGCCAGCAGCAACAGGGAAGGGGTCTCCTACGAGCAGTACTTC

J: TRBJ2-5
D: TRBD2
size: once
V: TRBV2
CDR3: CASHGGGPVETQYF
DNA: TGTGCCAGCCATGGGGGAGGGCCGGTGGAGACCCAGTACTTC

J: TRBJ2-4
D: TRBD1
size: NA
V: TRBV6-1
CDR3: CASSEGTGGNF
DNA: TGTGCCAGCAGTGAAGGGACAGGGGGGAATTTC

J: TRBJ1-2
D: NA
size: once
V: TRBV5-1
CDR3: CASSLVPGDKRGYTF
DNA: TGCGCCAGCAGCTTGGTTCCCGGGGATAAACGAGGCTACACCTTC

J: TRBJ1-4
D: NA
size: once
V: TRBV30
CDR3: CAWNEQANEKLFF
DNA: TGTGCCTGGAATGAGCAGGCTAATGAAAAACTGTTTTTT

J: TRBJ2-7
D: TRBD2
size: NA
V: TRBV6-5
CDR3: CASRWTSVYEQYF
DNA: TGTGCCAGCAGGTGGACTAGCGTCTACGAGCAGTACTTC

J: TRBJ2-7
D: TRBD1
size: once
V: TRBV4-2
CDR3: CASSPGQGAAYEQYF
DNA: TGTGCCAGCAGCCCCGGACAGGGGGCGGCCTACGAGCAGTACTTC

J: TRBJ2-3
D: NA
size: NA
V: TRBV20-1
CDR3: CSATGADTQYF
DNA: TGCAGTGCTACCGGGGCAGATACGCAGTATTTT

J: TRBJ2-5
D: TRBD1
size: NA
V: TRBV4-3
CDR3: CASSQDSRGSSEQYF
DNA: TGCGCCAGCAGCCAAGATTCCAGGGGGTCGTCGGAGCAGTACTTC

J: TRBJ2-5
D: NA
size: NA
V: TRBV9
CDR3: CASSVPRETQYF
DNA: TGTGCCAGCAGCGTTCCTCGGGAGACCCAGTACTTC

J: TRBJ2-7
D: NA
size: NA
V: TRBV5-8
CDR3: CASSLVADSYEQYF
DNA: TGTGCCAGCAGCTTGGTGGCGGACTCCTACGAGCAGTACTTC